The 26 T cell receptor beta chains listed next were all sequenced from one sample in a study of monozygotic twins with inflammatory bowel disease. TCRdb re-called the 5' RACE reads, yielding one record per CDR3 amino acid sequence without DNA. The specimen's table records 93,000 or so distinct CDR3 sequences. Sequences were obtained from blood. The receptors come from a human donor with ulcerative colitis or Crohn's disease, or a healthy co-twin of an affected twin (not recorded which).

This chain links TRBV12-5 with TRBJ2-3. This CDR3 has 14 residues. Germline CDR1 is LGHNT and CDR2 is FRNRAP. Here the CDR3 reads CASGGGSRTDTQYF.

This rearrangement joins TRBV20-1 to TRBJ2-7. There are 14 residues in the CDR3. CDR1 and CDR2 (germline): DFQATT, SNEGSKA (reference sequence). The CDR3 sequence: CSARDLTESLEQYF.

The chain joins TRBV28 to TRBJ1-3. The CDR3 runs 15 residues. The germline gives CDR1 MDHEN, CDR2 SYDVKM. The CDR3 protein is CASTQGPFSGNTIYF.

V gene TRBV9 combines with J gene TRBJ2-5; TCRdb's D call of TRBD1 is untestable without DNA. The CDR3 loop spans 14 amino acids. Germline V gene data show CDR1 as SGDLS and CDR2 as YYNGEE. The CDR3 region is CASSAGVGQETQYF.

The chain carries TRBV9 and TRBJ1-3. CDR3 length: 13 residues. From germline, CDR1 is SGDLS and CDR2 YYNGEE. CDR3 loop: CASSVGSGNTIYF.

The chain joins TRBV11-2 to TRBJ1-2. Germline CDR1 SGHAT, CDR2 FQNNGV. The CDR3 covers 12 residues. The CDR3 loop reads CASRNNHDGYTF. Supplemented by reference TRBV11-2 and TRBJ1-2, the full variable domain reads EAGVAQSPRYKIIEKRQSVAFWCNPISGHATLYWYQQILGQGPKLLIQFQNNGVVDDSQLPKDRFSAERLKGVDSTLKIQPAKLEDSAVYLCASRNNHDGYTFGSGTRLTVV.

The chain employs TRBV9 and TRBJ2-3. There are 14 residues in the CDR3. Germline V gene lookup returns CDR1 SGDLS and CDR2 YYNGEE. The chain's CDR3 is CASSDRASTNTQYF. Full variable domain (remainder filled in from reference TRBV9 and TRBJ2-3): DSGVTQTPKHLITATGQRVTLRCSPRSGDLSVYWYQQSLDQGLQFLIQYYNGEERAKGNILERFSAQQFPDLHSELNLSSLELGDSALYFCASSDRASTNTQYFGPGTRLTVL.

The V call is TRBV7-9, the J call TRBJ2-5; no DNA is available, so the TRBD2 call from TCRdb remains unchecked. This CDR3 contains 17 residues. Germline CDR1 and CDR2: SEHNR and FQNEAQ (reference sequence). The CDR3 region is CASSGGGGAGVGETQYF.

The J gene is TRBJ2-3, the V gene TRBV5-1; without DNA, the TCRdb call of TRBD1 cannot be checked. Germline V gives CDR1 SGHRS, CDR2 YFSETQ. The CDR3 sequence is 14 residues long. The CDR3 loop is CASSLMDNTDTQYF.

CDR3 protein: CASSLTRGRVTGELFF. V is TRBV7-9 and J is TRBJ2-2; TCRdb reports TRBD1, a call that lacks DNA to check it against. The CDR3 runs 16 residues. Per germline, CDR1 SEHNR and CDR2 FQNEAQ (reference sequence).

The chain uses TRBV9 and TRBJ1-4; TCRdb's D call, TRBD1, is unchecked because there is no DNA. Germline V CDR1 and CDR2: SGDLS, YYNGEE. The CDR3 is 15 residues long. CDR3: CASSPLFTTNEKLFF.

This chain uses TRBV5-4 with TRBJ2-2; there is no DNA to check the TCRdb D call of TRBD1. This CDR3 has 14 residues. Per the germline V gene, CDR1 is SGHNT and CDR2 is YYREEE (reference sequence). CDR3 residues: CASRTEGAIGELFF. The variable domain in full, with the rest retrieved from reference TRBV5-4 and TRBJ2-2, is ETGVTQSPTHLIKTRGQQVTLRCSSQSGHNTVSWYQQALGQGPQFIFQYYREEENGRGNFPPRFSGLQFPNYSSELNVNALELDDSALYLCASRTEGAIGELFFGEGSRLTVL.

The rearrangement links TRBV7-3 to TRBJ2-1; TCRdb proposes TRBD2, but this gene call is untestable without DNA. This CDR3 is 14 amino acids long. Germline V gives CDR1 SGHTA, CDR2 FQGTGA. The CDR3 spells CASSRGGNYNEQFF.

The CDR3 here is CASSSISGTGYTF. The chain is built from TRBV5-6 and TRBJ1-2; the D call from TCRdb, TRBD1, cannot be confirmed without DNA. CDR1 is SGHDT, CDR2 YYEEEE, per germline. The CDR3 has 13 amino acids. The full variable domain, its missing parts supplied by reference TRBV5-6 and TRBJ1-2, is DAGVTQSPTHLIKTRGQQVTLRCSPKSGHDTVSWYQQALGQGPQFIFQYYEEEERQRGNFPDRFSGHQFPNYSSELNVNALLLGDSALYLCASSSISGTGYTFGSGTRLTVV.

The rearrangement links TRBV5-5 to TRBJ1-5. The CDR3 covers 14 residues. The V gene's germline CDR1 is SGHKS and CDR2 YYEKEE (reference sequence). This CDR3 is CASSSITGNQPQHF.

This chain connects TRBV20-1 to TRBJ2-6. This CDR3 is built from 17 residues. The germline gives CDR1 DFQATT, CDR2 SNEGSKA (reference sequence). The CDR3 sequence: CSAKLSDASSGANVLTF.

The chain has TRBV5-4 and TRBJ2-1; as DNA is missing, the TRBD1 call by TCRdb cannot be tested. Looked up from germline, CDR1 is SGHNT and CDR2 is YYREEE (reference sequence). The CDR3 has 15 amino acids. The chain's CDR3 is CASSPLAGNYNEQFF.

The gene calls are TRBV12-3 or TRBV12-4 and TRBJ1-2. CDR3 length: 14 residues. The CDR3: CASSFSRVVNGYTF.

The CDR3 loop is CASSPGLAGPSYNEQFF. This chain links TRBV5-1 with TRBJ2-1; TCRdb's D call of TRBD2 is untestable without DNA. The CDR3 totals 17 residues. Germline V lookup: CDR1 SGHRS, CDR2 YFSETQ.

The chain links TRBV7-2 to TRBJ1-3; TCRdb's assignment of TRBD1 cannot be checked, as there is no DNA. Germline CDR1 and CDR2: SGHTA and FQGNSA. This CDR3 contains 14 residues. The chain's CDR3 is CASSPWGRENTIYF.

CDR3 sequence: CASSQDQDGGGGYTF. The chain has TRBV4-2 and TRBJ1-2; checking the TCRdb D call of TRBD1 is not possible without DNA. This CDR3 contains 15 residues. Looked up from germline, CDR1 is LGHNA and CDR2 is YNFKEQ.

V gene TRBV5-1 combines with J gene TRBJ1-2. The CDR3 totals 14 residues. Per germline, CDR1 SGHRS and CDR2 YFSETQ. The CDR3 protein is CASSWDRGNGGYTF.

The V gene is TRBV20-1, the J gene TRBJ1-4. The CDR3 contains 13 residues. Germline V gene data show CDR1 as DFQATT and CDR2 as SNEGSKA (reference sequence). This CDR3 is CSAPTEAGEKLFF.

The CDR3 sequence: CASKRSTDTQYF. V is TRBV12-3 or TRBV12-4 and J is TRBJ2-3. CDR3 length: 12 residues.

The rearrangement joins TRBV5-1 to TRBJ1-5. CDR3 length: 15 amino acids. CDR1 and CDR2 from the germline V gene are SGHRS and YFSETQ. CDR3 region: CASSLFHNSNQPQHF.

The chain couples TRBV7-9 to TRBJ1-5; TCRdb proposes TRBD1, but this gene call is untestable without DNA. Germline-derived CDR1 and CDR2 are SEHNR and FQNEAQ (reference sequence). CDR3 length: 15 residues. The CDR3 spells CASSKTGTSNQPQHF.